What follows describes a single TCR beta chain. This specimen belongs to a study of blood T cell repertoires in COVID-19. Original analysis: Counts of nucleated cells, estimated from reference gene primer amplification, were obtained. Clones were read by immunoSEQ multiplex PCR, and TCRdb kept only the in-frame ones, dropping some. That table furnishes V, J and clone size, whereas the DNA furnished D and trimming. The profile shows just over 650,000 clones, over 80% of them singletons. This clonotype originated in a young woman with acute or convalescent COVID-19. Source material: peripheral blood.

CDR3 sequence: CASSPQRGGELFF. The DNA of the CDR3 is TGTGCCAGCAGTCCCCAACGAGGGGGGGAGCTGTTTTTT. This chain connects TRBV27 to TRBJ2-2; a possible D gene is TRBD2 (5 bases). Germline V lookup: CDR1 MNHEY, CDR2 SMNVEV (reference sequence). Trimming removed 5 bases from V and 8 bases from J, with 12 bases in between. CDR3 size: 13 residues.